The 28 T cell receptor beta chains reported below all come from one sample, sequenced in a study of blood T cell repertoires in COVID-19 (dated by TCRdb to the early 2020s). Preparation of the library involved the immunoSEQ multiplex PCR assay. Drawn from immuneACCESS, this table holds only the in-frame rearrangements with V and J called that TCRdb kept. Clones are partly lost; checked studies trace under half to an unresolved V gene and leave the rest unexplained. Here the sample has more than 300,000 clones; 85% to 90% occur a single time. 8% to 13% of the sample comes from the top ten. Specimen: PBMCs or T cells enriched from blood (not recorded which). All receptors derive from a woman aged 18-35 years who had recovered from COVID-19.

The CDR3 is CASSLLSGRTGELFF. As DNA, the CDR3 is TGCGCCAGCAGCTTGTTGTCAGGGAGGACCGGGGAGCTGTTTTTT. The V gene is TRBV5-1, the J gene TRBJ2-2; tentatively, D is TRBD2 (6 bases). With 1 base removed from V and 5 bases from J, the gap between germline ends came to 12 bases. CDR1 is SGHRS and CDR2 is YFSETQ in the germline V gene. This CDR3 has 15 amino acids. The full variable domain, its missing parts supplied by reference TRBV5-1 and TRBJ2-2, is KAGVTQTPRYLIKTRGQQVTLSCSPISGHRSVSWYQQTPGQGLQFLFEYFSETQRNKGNFPGRFSGRQFSNSRSEMNVSTLELGDSALYLCASSLLSGRTGELFFGEGSRLTVL.

As for this clone: The sample carries other DNA sequences with the same CDR3. This chain connects TRBV6-5 to TRBJ2-1, with 13 nucleotides matching TRBD2. Trimming cost V 7 bases and J 4 bases; bases outside gene matches: 1. There are 14 residues in the CDR3. The germline V gene encodes CDR1 MNHEY and CDR2 SVGAGI. The CDR3 coding sequence is TGTGCCAGCACGGGACTAGCGGGGTACAATGAGCAGTTCTTC. Its protein product is CASTGLAGYNEQFF.

The chain combines TRBV29-1 with TRBJ1-3; the D gene is possibly TRBD1 (6 bases). Per germline, CDR1 SQVTM and CDR2 ANQGSEA. V lost 4 bases, J lost 0 bases, and 10 bases lay in between. CDR3 length: 14 amino acids. The CDR3 sequence: CSVGSRGSGNTIYF. The CDR3 nucleotides are TGCAGCGTTGGTTCCAGGGGCTCTGGAAACACCATATATTTT.

This clone occurred once. The chain employs TRBV6-1 and TRBJ2-2; no clear D gene. Germline CDR1 reads MNHNS; CDR2 reads SASEGT. CDR3 length: 16 amino acids. V shed 0 bases and J shed 4 bases, with 12 bases lying between them. The CDR3 sequence: CASSEALASITGELFF. CDR3 sequence (DNA): TGTGCCAGCAGTGAAGCATTAGCCTCCATCACCGGGGAGCTGTTTTTT.

This clone was observed a single time. The V gene is TRBV18, the J gene TRBJ1-3, with D hard to call. V gave up 8 bases and J gave up 4 bases, with 12 bases separating them. This CDR3 is 13 amino acids long. Germline values: CDR1 KGHSH, CDR2 LQKENI. The CDR3 is CASARTRGNTIYF. The CDR3 DNA is TGTGCCAGCGCCAGAACGAGGGGAAACACCATATATTTT. Full variable domain (missing parts from reference TRBV18 and TRBJ1-3): NAGVMQNPRHLVRRRGQEARLRCSPMKGHSHVYWYRQLPEEGLKFMVYLQKENIIDESGMPKERFSAEFPKEGPSILRIQQVVRGDSAAYFCASARTRGNTIYFGEGSWLTVV.

As for this clone: At one end the junction does not follow the germline gene, possibly because of a read error. The chain is built from TRBV2 and TRBJ2-7; D call uncertain. From germline, CDR1 is SNHLY and CDR2 FYNNEI. This CDR3 has 12 residues. Here the CDR3 DNA reads TGTGCCAGCAGCGAAGGGCCGTGGGAGCAGTACTTC. It is translated as CASSEGPWEQYF. The whole variable domain, filled in from reference TRBV2 and TRBJ2-7, reads EPEVTQTPSHQVTQMGQEVILRCVPISNHLYFYWYRQILGQKVEFLVSFYNNEISEKSEIFDDQFSVERPDGSNFTLKIRSTKLEDSAMYFCASSEGPWEQYFGPGTRLTVT.

V gene TRBV7-6 combines with J gene TRBJ2-3; the D gene is possibly TRBD2 (6 bases). V lost 4 bases and J lost 0, with 11 bases in between. The CDR3 contains 15 residues. Germline CDR1 is SGHVS and CDR2 is FNYEAQ. DNA for the CDR3: TGTGCCAGCAGCTCCCTGGGGGGTAGCACAGATACGCAGTATTTT. Translation gives CASSSLGGSTDTQYF.

The chain recombines TRBV5-1 with TRBJ2-3; TRBD2 matches 7 bases. V lost 1 base and J lost 8; bases outside the gene matches: 7. The CDR3 runs 14 residues. CDR1 is SGHRS and CDR2 is YFSETQ in the germline V gene. The CDR3 sequence: CASSLLAGEGTQYF. CDR3 sequence (DNA): TGCGCCAGCAGCTTGTTGGCGGGAGAGGGTACGCAGTATTTT.

This chain links TRBV9 with TRBJ2-2, with 13 positions matching TRBD2. The CDR3 has 17 amino acids. Germline CDR1 reads SGDLS; CDR2 reads YYNGEE. The V and J ends lost 3 bases and 7 bases, in that order; junction bases with no gene match: 9. The chain's CDR3 is CASSAFGTSGVGGELFF. The CDR3 DNA reads TGTGCCAGCAGCGCTTTCGGGACTAGCGGGGTTGGCGGGGAGCTGTTTTTT.

This clone appeared once. Distinct nucleotide sequences in the sample also encode this CDR3. The chain combines TRBV5-1 with TRBJ1-5; maybe TRBD1 (6 bases). V lost 0 bases, J lost 5 bases, and 6 bases lay in between. Germline-derived CDR1 and CDR2 are SGHRS and YFSETQ. The CDR3 extends over 13 amino acids. CDR3 DNA sequence: TGCGCCAGCAGCTTGGACAGGGATCAGCCCCAGCATTTT. Amino acids: CASSLDRDQPQHF.

A single count supports this clone. The rearrangement joins TRBV12-3 or TRBV12-4 to TRBJ1-1, with a tentative D call TRBD1 (5 bases). The V end was cut by 6 bases, the J end by 7 bases, with 15 bases between. This CDR3 contains 13 residues. DNA for the CDR3: TGTGCCAGCAGGCGAACCCGGGGGGATGAAGCTTTCTTT. It codes for CASRRTRGDEAFF.

V gene TRBV7-8 combines with J gene TRBJ2-7; 10 bases are shared with TRBD2. The CDR3 contains 17 residues. The trim removed 1 base at V and 0 bases at J, leaving 6 bases unmatched. The germline V gene has CDR1 SGHVS and CDR2 FQNEAQ. The CDR3 DNA sequence: TGTGCCAGCAGCTTAGTGGTGGGACTAGCGAGCTCCTACGAGCAGTACTTC. This encodes CASSLVVGLASSYEQYF.

The rearrangement uses TRBV7-3 and TRBJ2-2, with a weak D call TRBD2 (5 bases). The germline V and J ends were trimmed by 3 bases and 0 bases, with 11 bases remaining between them. Germline V gene sequence: CDR1 SGHTA, CDR2 FQGTGA. The CDR3 totals 16 residues. For the CDR3, the DNA is TGTGCCAGCAGCTTCCTCGCGGGCTCGAACACCGGGGAGCTGTTTTTT. Translating gives CASSFLAGSNTGELFF.

This chain joins TRBV28 and TRBJ1-3; no reliable D call. The CDR3 has 16 residues. The germline V and J ends were trimmed by 6 bases and 0 bases, with 15 bases remaining between them. Germline V lookup: CDR1 MDHEN, CDR2 SYDVKM. Here the CDR3 reads CASSSQGSVSGNTIYF. CDR3 coding DNA: TGTGCCAGCAGCTCCCAAGGAAGCGTCTCTGGAAACACCATATATTTT.

The chain carries TRBV19 and TRBJ1-3; D not certain. CDR3 length: 13 residues. The V end lost 6 bases, the J end lost 1 base, and 7 bases lay between the germline ends. From germline, CDR1 is LNHDA and CDR2 SQIVND (reference sequence). The CDR3 here is CASRYRSGNTIYF. Here the CDR3 DNA reads TGTGCCAGTAGGTATCGGTCTGGAAACACCATATATTTT.

The chain joins TRBV9 to TRBJ2-3; D is undetermined. Germline CDR1 reads SGDLS; CDR2 reads YYNGEE. The CDR3 is 12 residues long. Trimming removed 3 bases from V and 5 bases from J, with 7 bases in between. The CDR3 DNA sequence: TGTGCCAGCAGCGCCTCTAGAGATACGCAGTATTTT. As protein: CASSASRDTQYF.

The genes are TRBV11-1 and TRBJ2-3; TRBD1 matches 7 bases. Germline lookup yields CDR1 SGHAT and CDR2 FQDESV (reference sequence). J gave up 1 base and V 2 bases, and 6 bases lay outside the gene matches. The length of the CDR3 is 16 residues. The CDR3 sequence: CASSLKGARGTDTQYF. The CDR3 DNA follows: TGTGCCAGCAGCTTAAAGGGGGCGCGGGGCACAGATACGCAGTATTTT.

The chain employs TRBV5-4 and TRBJ1-6; D is possibly TRBD1 (5 bases). V lost 5 bases and J 0 bases, leaving 12 bases between the germline ends. Germline loops: CDR1 SGHNT, CDR2 YYREEE (reference sequence). The CDR3 runs to 16 residues. The CDR3 coding sequence is TGTGCCAGCAGTCGGGGGGGGAACTCCTATAATTCACCCCTCCACTTT. Translation gives CASSRGGNSYNSPLHF. The full variable domain, rest sourced from reference TRBV5-4 and TRBJ1-6, is ETGVTQSPTHLIKTRGQQVTLRCSSQSGHNTVSWYQQALGQGPQFIFQYYREEENGRGNFPPRFSGLQFPNYSSELNVNALELDDSALYLCASSRGGNSYNSPLHFGNGTRLTVT.

V gene TRBV12-3 or TRBV12-4 combines with J gene TRBJ1-6; a weak D match, TRBD1 (5 bases). The CDR3 has 13 residues. V lost 5 bases and J lost 5, with 7 bases in between. CDR3 residues: CASSQGDNSPLHF. For the CDR3, the DNA is TGTGCCAGCAGTCAAGGGGATAATTCACCCCTCCACTTT.

CDR3 region: CASSERRGPHITNYGYTF. The CDR3 DNA reads as TGTGCCAGCAGTGAACGGCGGGGTCCCCATATAACGAACTATGGCTACACCTTC. This chain joins TRBV2 and TRBJ1-2; D uncertain. V was cut by 2 bases and J by 2 bases, with 21 bases left in between. Germline lookup yields CDR1 SNHLY and CDR2 FYNNEI. The CDR3 is made up of 18 amino acids.

The chain combines TRBV12-3 or TRBV12-4 with TRBJ1-5; TRBD1 aligns across 7 bases. CDR3 length equals 13 residues. The junction had 3 bases not matched to a gene; V was cut back by 3 bases and J by 7 bases. In DNA form, the CDR3 reads TGTGCCAGCAGTTTCTCAGGGGGACAGCCCCAGCATTTT. Translated: CASSFSGGQPQHF.

V is TRBV6-1 and J is TRBJ2-3, with 7 bases fitting TRBD1. The CDR3 totals 16 residues. With 4 bases clipped from V and 0 bases from J, the junction kept 7 bases outside the gene matches. Germline V gene lookup returns CDR1 MNHNS and CDR2 SASEGT. The DNA of the CDR3 is TGTGCCAGCAGTGTCACCCGACAGGGTAGCACAGATACGCAGTATTTT. Amino acids: CASSVTRQGSTDTQYF.

The chain recombines TRBV27 with TRBJ1-4; tentatively, D is TRBD1 (6 bases). The CDR3 is 14 residues long. The ends were cut back, 4 bases at V and 8 bases at J, with 14 bases in the middle. The germline V gene has CDR1 MNHEY and CDR2 SMNVEV (reference sequence). CDR3 nucleotides: TGTGCCAGCAGTTCAGTACAGGGTCACGAAAAACTGTTTTTT. Translation: CASSSVQGHEKLFF.

The rearrangement joins TRBV18 to TRBJ2-3; 9 bases fit TRBD2. The CDR3 consists of 16 residues. Germline V gene lookup returns CDR1 KGHSH and CDR2 LQKENI. V was pared by 1 base and J by 4 bases, with 6 bases of the junction left unmatched. The CDR3 is CASSPLGAGGPDTQYF. CDR3 nucleotide sequence: TGTGCCAGCTCACCACTAGGAGCGGGGGGCCCAGATACGCAGTATTTT.

This clone appeared a few times. This chain uses TRBV6-5 with TRBJ2-2, with unresolved D. The CDR3 runs 15 residues. Trimming stripped 0 bases from V and 1 base from J, with 6 bases between. Germline V gene sequence: CDR1 MNHEY, CDR2 SVGAGI. CDR3 sequence: CASSYSLLNTGELFF. As DNA, the CDR3 is TGTGCCAGCAGTTACTCGTTACTGAACACCGGGGAGCTGTTTTTT.

This chain joins TRBV7-3 and TRBJ2-2; TRBD2 is a possible D gene (6 bases). The germline V gene has CDR1 SGHTA and CDR2 FQGTGA. Trimming pared 5 bases from V and 4 bases from J, leaving 23 bases between. The length of the CDR3 is 18 residues. The CDR3: CASSPRSGGAGGTGELFF. For the CDR3, the DNA is TGTGCCAGCAGCCCTCGGAGTGGCGGGGCCGGGGGCACCGGGGAGCTGTTTTTT.

This rearrangement joins TRBV2 to TRBJ2-3; 7 positions agree with TRBD1. V trimming: 6 bases; J trimming: 1 base; junction bases outside the gene matches: 7. The germline V gene encodes CDR1 SNHLY and CDR2 FYNNEI. The length of the CDR3 is 15 residues. CDR3 amino acids: CASSQTGFGTDTQYF. In nucleotides, the CDR3 is TGTGCCAGCAGCCAGACAGGGTTCGGCACAGATACGCAGTATTTT. Together with reference TRBV2 and TRBJ2-3, the CDR3 gives the full variable domain: EPEVTQTPSHQVTQMGQEVILRCVPISNHLYFYWYRQILGQKVEFLVSFYNNEISEKSEIFDDQFSVERPDGSNFTLKIRSTKLEDSAMYFCASSQTGFGTDTQYFGPGTRLTVL.

The rearrangement links TRBV2 to TRBJ1-5, with a possible D match to TRBD1 (6 bases). The CDR3 is made up of 13 amino acids. CDR1 SNHLY and CDR2 FYNNEI come from the germline V gene. The V end was cut by 8 bases, the J end by 7 bases, with 15 bases between. In DNA, the CDR3 is TGTGCCAGCCACGGACAGCCAAGGCAGCCCCAGCATTTT. It encodes CASHGQPRQPQHF.